Listed here are 22 T cell receptor beta chains from one sample, sequenced in a study of radiation and T cells in renal cell carcinoma. Repertoires were generated with immunoSEQ multiplex PCR, while TCRdb's copy carries only in-frame clones and drops some. The sample carries tens of thousands of clones, 89% recorded once. Time point of the sample: blood 4 weeks post-SBRT, at nephrectomy. Treatment reported: 15 Gy SBRT to primary tumor, nephrectomy 4 weeks later. The specimen was blood, collected from a patient whose treatment included radiotherapy and nephrectomy. These TCRs come from a woman between 65 and 79 years old with renal cell carcinoma.

The chain employs TRBV6-6 and TRBJ2-1; 7 bases align to TRBD2. CDR1 and CDR2 (germline): MNHNY, SVGAGI (reference sequence). J gave up 9 bases and V 2 bases, and 1 base lay outside the gene matches. The length of the CDR3 is 12 residues. The DNA of the CDR3 is TGTGCCAGCAGTTACCCGGGGGGTGAGCAGTTCTTC. This codes for CASSYPGGEQFF.

The CDR3 DNA reads as TGTGCCAGCAGTTTATCTGGGGACACTGAAGCTTTCTTT. It encodes CASSLSGDTEAFF. The chain combines TRBV27 with TRBJ1-1; D gene ambiguous. The V gene lost 0 bases and the J gene lost 3 bases, with 5 bases spanning the gap. Germline V CDR1 and CDR2: MNHEY, SMNVEV (reference sequence). CDR3 length: 13 residues.

The chain has TRBV4-3 and TRBJ2-3; 7 bases match TRBD2. The germline gives CDR1 LGHNA, CDR2 YSLEER. The V gene end was trimmed by 4 bases and the J gene end by 5 bases; junction bases not matched to a gene: 6. This CDR3 comprises 14 residues. The CDR3 coding sequence is TGCGCCAGCAGCCCTGGACTAGACATAGATACGCAGTATTTT. Translation gives CASSPGLDIDTQYF.

The chain uses TRBV20-1 and TRBJ2-4; possibly TRBD1 for D (6 bases). The germline V gene encodes CDR1 DFQATT and CDR2 SNEGSKA (reference sequence). The CDR3 is 10 amino acids. With 7 bases removed from V and 7 bases from J, the gap between germline ends came to 8 bases. CDR3: CSGGQNIQYF. Here the CDR3 DNA reads TGCAGTGGGGGGCAGAACATTCAGTACTTC.

J is TRBJ1-5 and V is TRBV11-3; no reliable D call. V lost 2 bases and J 5 bases, leaving 7 bases between the germline ends. The CDR3 covers 13 residues. Germline CDR1 reads SGHNT; CDR2 reads YENEEA. The CDR3 sequence is CASSLTQDQPQHF. The CDR3 DNA follows: TGTGCCAGCAGCTTAACCCAGGATCAGCCCCAGCATTTT. The variable domain in full, completed from reference TRBV11-3 and TRBJ1-5, reads EAGVVQSPRYKIIEKKQPVAFWCNPISGHNTLYWYLQNLGQGPELLIRYENEEAVDDSQLPKDRFSAERLKGVDSTLKIQPAELGDSAVYLCASSLTQDQPQHFGDGTRLSIL.

This clone came up once. The chain has TRBV5-1 and TRBJ2-3; unclear D gene. This CDR3 has 15 amino acids. Germline CDR1 reads SGHRS; CDR2 reads YFSETQ. V shed 1 base and J shed 1 base, with 10 bases lying between them. CDR3 region: CASSLSQVGTDTQYF. The CDR3 coding sequence is TGCGCCAGCAGCTTGTCCCAGGTTGGCACAGATACGCAGTATTTT.

The chain couples TRBV5-4 to TRBJ1-2; D unclear. Germline CDR1 reads SGHNT; CDR2 reads YYREEE (reference sequence). Deletions cut 5 bases from V and 2 bases from J, with 13 bases between. The CDR3 totals 14 residues. CDR3 coding DNA: TGTGCCAGCAGATCGGAGGGTTCAAACTATGGCTACACCTTC. Translating it yields CASRSEGSNYGYTF.

The V gene is TRBV6-1, the J gene TRBJ1-2, with 9 nucleotides matching TRBD1. Germline CDR1 is MNHNS and CDR2 is SASEGT. V shed 3 bases and J 3 bases; nucleotides not matched to a gene: 14. The length of the CDR3 is 18 residues. The CDR3 sequence is CASSDFRDRDLYYYGYTF. The CDR3 DNA is TGTGCCAGCAGTGACTTCCGGGACAGGGATCTCTACTACTATGGCTACACCTTC.

The V and J genes are TRBV4-3 and TRBJ2-7; the D is unclear. This CDR3 spans 16 amino acids. Looked up from germline, CDR1 is LGHNA and CDR2 is YSLEER. V shed 0 bases and J shed 3 bases, with 15 bases lying between them. CDR3 nucleotide sequence: TGCGCCAGCAGCCAAGATCTCAGAAACAAGTTCTACGAGCAGTACTTC. Its translation: CASSQDLRNKFYEQYF.

The rearrangement joins TRBV7-9 to TRBJ2-7; 16 nucleotides agree with TRBD2. The CDR3 covers 16 residues. The J segment lost 4 bases and the V segment lost 5 bases, leaving 5 bases of the junction unmatched. The V gene's germline CDR1 is SEHNR and CDR2 FQNEAQ (reference sequence). The CDR3 region has the DNA TGTGCCAGCAGCCCAAAGGGACTAGCGGGGGGGTACGAGCAGTACTTC. As protein: CASSPKGLAGGYEQYF.

The V gene is TRBV5-1, the J gene TRBJ1-2, with 8 bases matching TRBD1. V shed 0 bases, J shed 2 bases, and the junction held 6 bases outside the gene matches. The CDR3 totals 16 residues. Germline V gene data show CDR1 as SGHRS and CDR2 as YFSETQ. DNA for the CDR3: TGCGCCAGCAGCTTGGTCCCGGGACAGGAGAACTATGGCTACACCTTC. It is translated as CASSLVPGQENYGYTF.

This rearrangement joins TRBV6-1 to TRBJ2-3; D may be TRBD2 (5 bases). CDR1 is MNHNS, CDR2 SASEGT, per germline. Between the trimmed V and J ends, which lost 5 bases and 4 bases, there was a span of 16 bases. The CDR3 consists of 15 residues. In DNA form, the CDR3 reads TGTGCCAGCAGTAGAGACCCAGAGAGGGCAGATACGCAGTATTTT. This translates into CASSRDPERADTQYF.

V gene TRBV6-5 combines with J gene TRBJ2-1; weak D call: TRBD2 (7 bases). This CDR3 comprises 14 residues. The V gene's germline CDR1 is MNHEY and CDR2 SVGAGI. V dropped 1 base and J dropped 10 bases, with 14 bases sitting between them. CDR3 protein: CASSYFGGPGEQFF. CDR3 in DNA: TGTGCCAGCAGTTACTTCGGGGGGCCCGGGGAGCAGTTCTTC.

The chain uses TRBV23-1 and TRBJ2-1; D may be TRBD1 (6 bases). TRBV23-1 is classed as an ORF, of uncertain function. The CDR3 spans 13 residues. V lost 8 bases to trimming and J lost 4 bases, with 12 bases between them. The CDR3, as DNA: TGCGCCAGCGTATCAGGGGATTACAATGAGCAGTTCTTC. It encodes CASVSGDYNEQFF.

This clone has only one observation. J is TRBJ2-7 and V is TRBV5-4; 9 nucleotides agree with TRBD1. Germline CDR1 is SGHNT and CDR2 is YYREEE (reference sequence). The trim removed 4 bases at V and 6 bases at J, leaving 8 bases unmatched. The CDR3 consists of 14 residues. This chain's CDR3 is CASSPGTGLLEQYF. CDR3 DNA sequence: TGTGCCAGCAGCCCTGGGACAGGGTTGCTCGAGCAGTACTTC.

V gene TRBV6-1 combines with J gene TRBJ1-2; D not resolved. CDR3 size: 14 residues. Deletions cut 0 bases from V and 8 bases from J, with 13 bases between. In germline, CDR1 is MNHNS, CDR2 SASEGT. The DNA for the CDR3 is TGTGCCAGCAGTGAAGCGCTGGACCTTAGGGGCTACACCTTC. Translation: CASSEALDLRGYTF.

The chain combines TRBV19 with TRBJ1-5; D is possibly TRBD1 (5 bases). This CDR3 contains 18 residues. Between the trimmed V and J ends, which lost 0 bases and 0 bases, there was a span of 15 bases. CDR1 LNHDA and CDR2 SQIVND come from the germline V gene (reference sequence). The CDR3 DNA follows: TGTGCCAGTAGTATAGATCGGGACGGCTTCTATAGCAATCAGCCCCAGCATTTT. Its translation is CASSIDRDGFYSNQPQHF.

The rearrangement joins TRBV9 to TRBJ2-4; no firm D call. The germline gives CDR1 SGDLS, CDR2 YYNGEE. CDR3 length equals 12 residues. Trimming stripped 0 bases from V and 5 bases from J, with 3 bases between. In DNA, the CDR3 is TGTGCCAGCAGCGTAGGGGAAAACATTCAGTACTTC. Translated: CASSVGENIQYF.

The rearrangement links TRBV19 to TRBJ1-2; D gene ambiguous. The germline V and J ends were trimmed by 7 bases and 6 bases, with 18 bases remaining between them. The CDR3 has 14 amino acids. Germline assignment: CDR1 LNHDA and CDR2 SQIVND (reference sequence). The CDR3: CASTLGKYADGYTF. CDR3 DNA sequence: TGTGCCAGTACCTTGGGCAAATACGCAGATGGCTACACCTTC.

This clone was observed a single time. V and J are TRBV10-3 and TRBJ2-6, with D hard to call. Germline V gene data show CDR1 as ENHRY and CDR2 as SYGVKD. V lost 3 bases and J lost 1, with 10 bases in between. CDR3 length equals 16 residues. CDR3 sequence: CAISEGQQSGANVLTF. The CDR3 coding sequence is TGTGCCATCAGTGAAGGTCAGCAGTCTGGGGCCAACGTCCTGACTTTC.

The rearrangement joins TRBV6-6 to TRBJ2-3; D is undetermined. The CDR3 is made up of 12 amino acids. Per the germline V gene, CDR1 is MNHNY and CDR2 is SVGAGI (reference sequence). V was cut by 0 bases and J by 8 bases, with 6 bases left in between. CDR3 sequence: CASSYSASTQYF. CDR3 sequence (DNA): TGTGCCAGCAGTTACTCAGCGTCTACGCAGTATTTT.

This clone is a singleton in its sample. The chain employs TRBV11-2 and TRBJ1-1; no clear D. V shed 5 bases and J shed 3 bases, with 13 bases lying between them. Germline CDR1 SGHAT, CDR2 FQNNGV. This CDR3 spans 14 amino acids. CDR3 nucleotide sequence: TGTGCCAGCAGCCTCCCCCGACGGGACACTGAAGCTTTCTTT. This gives the protein CASSLPRRDTEAFF.